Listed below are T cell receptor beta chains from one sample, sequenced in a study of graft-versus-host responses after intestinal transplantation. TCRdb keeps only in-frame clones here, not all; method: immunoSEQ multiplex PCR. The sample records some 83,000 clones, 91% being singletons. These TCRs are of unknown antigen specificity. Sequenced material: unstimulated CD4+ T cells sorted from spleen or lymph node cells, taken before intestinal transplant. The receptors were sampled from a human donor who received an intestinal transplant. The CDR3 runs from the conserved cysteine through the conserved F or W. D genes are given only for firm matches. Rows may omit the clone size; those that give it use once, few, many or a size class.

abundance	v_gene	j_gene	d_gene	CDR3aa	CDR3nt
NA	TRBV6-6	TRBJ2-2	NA	CASSIRDKRTGELFF	TGTGCCAGCAGTATCCGGGACAAGCGCACCGGGGAGCTGTTTTTT
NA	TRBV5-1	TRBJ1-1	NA	CASSLFPNTEAFF	TGCGCCAGCAGCCTCTTTCCGAACACTGAAGCTTTCTTT
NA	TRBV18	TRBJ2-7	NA	CASSPGGGGLYEQYF	TGTGCCAGCTCACCGGGGGGTGGAGGTCTCTACGAGCAGTACTTC
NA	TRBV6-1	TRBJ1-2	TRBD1	CASSKDREDGYTF	TGTGCCAGCAGTAAGGACAGGGAGGATGGCTACACCTTC
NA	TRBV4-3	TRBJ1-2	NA	CASSQDTGGLNYGYTF	TGCGCCAGCAGCCAAGATACGGGGGGGCTTAACTATGGCTACACCTTC
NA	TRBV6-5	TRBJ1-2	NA	CASSYSQDREGYTF	TGTGCCAGCAGTTACTCACAGGATCGAGAGGGCTACACCTTC
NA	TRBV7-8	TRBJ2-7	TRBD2	CASSFTSETTYEQYF	TGTGCCAGCAGCTTTACTAGCGAAACTACCTACGAGCAGTACTTC
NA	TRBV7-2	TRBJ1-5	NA	CASSLGPSGGWANQPQHF	TGTGCCAGCAGCTTAGGACCTTCCGGGGGATGGGCCAATCAGCCCCAGCATTTT
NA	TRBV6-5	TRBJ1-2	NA	CAQGGHRDNYGYTF	TGTGCCCAAGGAGGGCACAGAGACAACTATGGCTACACCTTC
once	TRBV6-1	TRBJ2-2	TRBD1	CASSVTGGLSLPGNTGELFF	TGTGCCAGCAGTGTGACAGGGGGCCTTTCGTTACCCGGGAACACCGGGGAGCTGTTTTTT
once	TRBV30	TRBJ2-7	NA	CAWRPQGLRGQYF	TGTGCCTGGAGGCCCCAAGGACTTCGAGGGCAGTACTTC
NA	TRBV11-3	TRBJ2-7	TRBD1	CASSAGQGGYEQYF	TGTGCCAGCAGCGCGGGACAGGGGGGATACGAGCAGTACTTC
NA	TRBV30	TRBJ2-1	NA	CAGWGGRTHNEQFF	TGTGCCGGTTGGGGAGGAAGGACACACAATGAGCAGTTCTTC